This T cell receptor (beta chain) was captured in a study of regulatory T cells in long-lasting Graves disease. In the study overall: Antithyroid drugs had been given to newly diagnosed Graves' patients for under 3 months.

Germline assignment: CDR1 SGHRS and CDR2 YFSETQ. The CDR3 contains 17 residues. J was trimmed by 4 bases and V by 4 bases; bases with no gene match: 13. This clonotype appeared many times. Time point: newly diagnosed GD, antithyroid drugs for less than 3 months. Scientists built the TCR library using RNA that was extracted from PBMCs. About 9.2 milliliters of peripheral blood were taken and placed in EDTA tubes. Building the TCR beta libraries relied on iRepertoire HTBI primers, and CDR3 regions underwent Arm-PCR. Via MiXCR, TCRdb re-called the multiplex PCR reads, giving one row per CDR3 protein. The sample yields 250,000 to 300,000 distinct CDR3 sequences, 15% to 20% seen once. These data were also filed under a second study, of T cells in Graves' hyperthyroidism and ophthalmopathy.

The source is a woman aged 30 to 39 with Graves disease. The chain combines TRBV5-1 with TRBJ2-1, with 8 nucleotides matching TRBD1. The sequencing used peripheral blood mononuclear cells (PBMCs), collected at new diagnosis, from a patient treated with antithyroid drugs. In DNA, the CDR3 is TGCGCCAGCAGCCCCCCGACTGGACAGGGACGATACAATGAGCAGTTCTTC. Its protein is CASSPPTGQGRYNEQFF.